The 12 T cell receptor beta chains below all came from one sample that was sequenced in a study of cytomegalovirus exposure and HLA in healthy donors. Primers for the PCR totalled 60 Vbeta and 13 Jbeta. Produced via immunoSEQ multiplex PCR; TCRdb's table is partial and in-frame only. The data hold some 87,000 clones, with about two thirds observed a single time. Sequenced material: PBMCs. These receptor sequences come from a woman aged 30 to 39 in good health and CMV-seropositive.

J is TRBJ2-1 and V is TRBV11-3; the match to TRBD2 covers 8 bases. From germline, CDR1 is SGHNT and CDR2 YENEEA. The CDR3 has 16 amino acids. J gave up 7 bases and V 5 bases, and 13 bases lay outside the gene matches. The CDR3 DNA sequence: TGTGCCAGCAGCAGGGGGGGACGGGGGGGCGAGAATGAGCAGTTCTTC. Encoded protein: CASSRGGRGGENEQFF.

This sequence joins TRBV29-1 and TRBJ1-4, with 7 bases identical to TRBD1. Germline lookup yields CDR1 SQVTM and CDR2 ANQGSEA. Trimming took 4 bases from V and 7 from J; bases not matched to a gene: 3. The CDR3 is 12 residues long. The CDR3 nucleotides read TGCAGCGTTGTAGGGGACAGTGAAAAACTGTTTTTT. Protein: CSVVGDSEKLFF.

The chain couples TRBV27 to TRBJ2-7; TRBD2 matches at 11 bases. The CDR3 sequence is 14 residues long. V gave up 2 bases and J gave up 4 bases; unmatched junction bases: 1. Germline CDR1 reads MNHEY; CDR2 reads SMNVEV (reference sequence). CDR3 bases: TGTGCCAGCAGTTTAGTAGCGGGGGGGTACGAGCAGTACTTC. Translated: CASSLVAGGYEQYF.

This clone appeared a single time. This chain uses TRBV6-5 with TRBJ1-2, with D possibly TRBD1 on 6 matching bases. Trimming cost V 6 bases and J 0 bases, with 11 bases left between them. CDR3 length: 14 amino acids. Germline V gene lookup returns CDR1 MNHEY and CDR2 SVGAGI. The CDR3 sequence: CASREDRPNYGYTF. CDR3 bases: TGTGCCAGCAGGGAGGACAGACCTAACTATGGCTACACCTTC.

The chain has TRBV7-6 and TRBJ1-6; D perhaps matches TRBD1 (5 bases). The germline V and J ends were trimmed by 1 base and 7 bases, with 11 bases remaining between them. Germline CDR1 is SGHVS and CDR2 is FNYEAQ. This CDR3 has 15 residues. This chain's CDR3 is CASSLVSQGNSPLHF. The CDR3 DNA reads TGTGCCAGCAGCTTAGTGTCGCAGGGCAATTCACCCCTCCACTTT.

Only one count was recorded for this clone. The rearrangement links TRBV2 to TRBJ1-1; TRBD1 agrees at 7 bases. After removal of 0 bases from V and 7 bases from J, the junction contained 5 bases not matched to a gene. CDR1 and CDR2 from the germline V gene are SNHLY and FYNNEI. The CDR3 runs to 14 residues. CDR3 sequence reads: CASSEAVRGSEAFF. The CDR3 DNA is TGTGCCAGCAGTGAAGCGGTCAGGGGGAGTGAAGCTTTCTTT.

The chain couples TRBV7-9 to TRBJ2-7; D is uncertain. Germline V gene sequence: CDR1 SEHNR, CDR2 FQNEAQ (reference sequence). V was cut by 2 bases and J by 3 bases, with 11 bases left in between. The CDR3 sequence is 14 residues long. Here the CDR3 reads CASSLSRGGYEQYF. The CDR3 coding sequence is TGTGCCAGCAGCTTAAGTCGAGGTGGCTACGAGCAGTACTTC.

The chain couples TRBV19 to TRBJ1-1, with a weak D call TRBD1 (6 bases). The CDR3 spans 15 residues. The V and J ends lost 9 bases and 1 base respectively, with 18 bases between them. CDR1 and CDR2 (germline): LNHDA, SQIVND (reference sequence). CDR3 sequence reads: CASLPPDRQNTEAFF. CDR3 sequence (DNA): TGTGCCAGCTTACCCCCAGACAGGCAGAACACTGAAGCTTTCTTT.

V usage is TRBV19 and J usage is TRBJ2-5; D not certain. V was clipped by 5 bases and J by 5 bases, with 18 bases between them. CDR1 LNHDA and CDR2 SQIVND come from the germline V gene (reference sequence). CDR3 length: 15 amino acids. The chain's CDR3 is CASSPDEVVYETQYF. The DNA for the CDR3 is TGTGCCAGTAGTCCTGACGAGGTTGTCTACGAGACCCAGTACTTC. The variable domain in full, with the rest retrieved from reference TRBV19 and TRBJ2-5, is DGGITQSPKYLFRKEGQNVTLSCEQNLNHDAMYWYRQDPGQGLRLIYYSQIVNDFQKGDIAEGYSVSREKKESFPLTVTSAQKNPTAFYLCASSPDEVVYETQYFGPGTRLLVL.

Turning to this clone: The junction departs from germline at one end; a sequencing error may be responsible. The V call is TRBV7-9, the J call TRBJ1-2; 9 bases are a match to TRBD1. The CDR3 is made up of 16 amino acids. Germline values: CDR1 SEHNR, CDR2 FQNEAQ (reference sequence). The CDR3 coding sequence is TGTGCCAGCAGGCGGACAGGGGTGCGTGGATATGAAGGCTACCCCTTC. Protein: CASRRTGVRGYEGYPF.

The V and J genes are TRBV7-6 and TRBJ1-5; 7 positions match TRBD1. The CDR3 sequence is 14 residues long. The ends lost 5 bases at V and 7 bases at J; junction bases unmatched: 8. Germline loops: CDR1 SGHVS, CDR2 FNYEAQ. CDR3 loop: CASSMGQPGQPQHF. CDR3 nucleotide sequence: TGTGCCAGCAGCATGGGACAGCCTGGGCAGCCCCAGCATTTT.

This clone was observed a few times. The chain combines TRBV10-1 with TRBJ1-1, with D unclear. Germline V lookup: CDR1 WNHNN, CDR2 SYGVQD (reference sequence). This CDR3 contains 14 residues. V shed 3 bases and J shed 10 bases, with 18 bases lying between them. The CDR3 nucleotides are TGCGCCAGCAGTGACCCTCGGGGAGGCCAGCGAGCTTTCTTT. This gives the protein CASSDPRGGQRAFF.